This T cell receptor beta chain was documented in a study of blood T cells in healthy people across ages. Trimming cost V 6 bases and J 3 bases, with 26 bases left between them. The CDR3 is 18 amino acids. Per germline, CDR1 MNHEY and CDR2 SMNVEV (reference sequence). Primed by a sample-barcoded 5' primer and a J-beta primer mix, a second PCR proceeded for roughly 6 to 12 cycles. TCRdb itself ran the 5' RACE reads through MiXCR, one entry per CDR3 protein. Found here are about a million distinct CDR3 sequences, approximately 49% of them singletons; the top ten hold about an eighth. Healthy Caucasian individuals from Russia aged roughly 6 to 90 were enrolled as donors.

The chain combines TRBV27 with TRBJ2-5; no clear D gene. The receptor was derived from a man younger than 40 in good health. The sample was blood. The CDR3 sequence: CASSSSSSLSLLKETQYF. The DNA of the CDR3 is TGTGCCAGCAGCTCCTCCTCGTCGCTCAGTCTCCTTAAAGAGACCCAGTACTTC.